One and the same sample provided the 24 T cell receptor beta chains below, sequenced in a study of human T cells and chemical hapten exposure. Sample time point: patch test 1, 2 weeks after DPC sensitization. Treatment reported: therapeutic diphenylcyclopropenone sensitization with weekly scalp DPC. TCRdb analysed the RACE reads with MiXCR anew, one entry per CDR3 protein. The sample shows 180,000 or so distinct CDR3 sequences, around 24% of them seen only once. This material consisted of whole blood, taken in connection with sensitization to the hapten diphenylcyclopropenone (DPC). The source is a woman aged 45 to 65 with alopecia areata. Some clones in this sample may be carry-over from other donors' samples.

This chain joins TRBV5-4 and TRBJ2-7, with 12 bases identical to TRBD1. The CDR3 has 17 amino acids. CDR1 and CDR2 (germline): SGHNT, YYREEE (reference sequence). The junction had 9 bases not matched to a gene; V was cut back by 0 bases and J by 5 bases. The CDR3 here is CASSLAPSGTGGDEQYF. In DNA, the CDR3 is TGTGCCAGCAGCTTGGCTCCCTCCGGGACAGGGGGCGACGAGCAGTACTTC. The whole variable domain, filled in from reference TRBV5-4 and TRBJ2-7, reads ETGVTQSPTHLIKTRGQQVTLRCSSQSGHNTVSWYQQALGQGPQFIFQYYREEENGRGNFPPRFSGLQFPNYSSELNVNALELDDSALYLCASSLAPSGTGGDEQYFGPGTRLTVT.

The rearrangement uses TRBV20-1 and TRBJ2-2; maybe TRBD2 (5 bases). This CDR3 spans 16 amino acids. V was trimmed by 0 bases and J by 4 bases, leaving 15 bases between them. Germline lookup yields CDR1 DFQATT and CDR2 SNEGSKA (reference sequence). The CDR3: CSARDGRESVTGELFF. CDR3 in DNA: TGCAGTGCTAGAGATGGGAGAGAATCTGTCACCGGGGAGCTGTTTTTT.

The rearrangement links TRBV6-6 to TRBJ2-4; the match to TRBD1 covers 9 bases. The germline gives CDR1 MNHNY, CDR2 SVGAGI (reference sequence). The CDR3 consists of 15 residues. V was pared by 2 bases and J by 8 bases, with 7 bases of the junction left unmatched. The CDR3 sequence is CASSYPRTGEDIQYF. The DNA for the CDR3 is TGTGCCAGCAGTTACCCCCGGACAGGGGAGGACATTCAGTACTTC.

In this sample, this clonotype turned up a few times. The rearrangement uses TRBV29-1 and TRBJ2-1; D call uncertain. Trimming pared 3 bases from V and 6 bases from J, leaving 12 bases between. The CDR3 is 13 residues long. Germline V lookup: CDR1 SQVTM, CDR2 ANQGSEA. For the CDR3, the DNA is TGCAGCGTTGAGGGGATAGGCAGCAATGAGCAGTTCTTC. This gives the protein CSVEGIGSNEQFF.

The chain uses TRBV7-9 and TRBJ2-5, with D possibly TRBD2 on 6 matching bases. The CDR3 totals 16 residues. Germline V gene lookup returns CDR1 SEHNR and CDR2 FQNEAQ (reference sequence). Trimming took 3 bases from V and 3 from J, leaving 17 bases between them. The CDR3 is CASSFRRTTTKETQYF. In DNA form, the CDR3 reads TGTGCCAGCAGCTTCCGCCGGACTACCACCAAAGAGACCCAGTACTTC.

The chain carries TRBV20-1 and TRBJ2-7, with 11 bases aligning to TRBD2. Trimming took 4 bases from V and 4 from J; bases not matched to a gene: 3. Germline V CDR1 and CDR2: DFQATT, SNEGSKA (reference sequence). This CDR3 has 13 residues. CDR3 sequence reads: CSATTSGMYEQYF. The CDR3 DNA is TGCAGTGCTACGACTAGCGGGATGTACGAGCAGTACTTC.

In this sample, this clonotype turned up a few times. The CDR3 is CAISETRGSYNEQFF. DNA for the CDR3: TGTGCCATCAGTGAGACCCGGGGGTCCTACAATGAGCAGTTCTTC. This chain uses TRBV10-3 with TRBJ2-1; perhaps TRBD2 as D (6 bases). This CDR3 contains 15 residues. The V end lost 2 bases, the J end lost 1 base, and 9 bases lay between the germline ends. Per germline, CDR1 ENHRY and CDR2 SYGVKD.

The chain carries TRBV29-1 and TRBJ2-3; 8 nucleotides line up with TRBD2. The trim removed 0 bases at V and 1 base at J, leaving 15 bases unmatched. This CDR3 has 19 residues. Germline V gene lookup returns CDR1 SQVTM and CDR2 ANQGSEA. This chain's CDR3 is CSVEDQAGEWLGGTDTQYF. The CDR3 region has the DNA TGCAGCGTTGAAGATCAAGCGGGAGAGTGGTTAGGGGGCACAGATACGCAGTATTTT.

This clonotype was picked up a small number of times. This chain connects TRBV29-1 to TRBJ2-1, with 13 bases aligning to TRBD2. Trimming took 0 bases from V and 9 from J; bases not matched to a gene: 5. This CDR3 has 15 amino acids. Germline CDR1 SQVTM, CDR2 ANQGSEA. The CDR3 spells CSVEDFGLAGAEQFF. The DNA of the CDR3 is TGCAGCGTTGAAGATTTCGGACTAGCGGGAGCTGAGCAGTTCTTC.

In its sample, this clonotype was seen a few times. The genes are TRBV20-1 and TRBJ2-1; no firm D call. The CDR3 length is 13 residues. Germline loops: CDR1 DFQATT, CDR2 SNEGSKA (reference sequence). Trimming removed 3 bases at V and 6 bases at J, with 12 bases between. CDR3 bases: TGCAGTGCTAGTCGGCCCGCGCTCAATGAGCAGTTCTTC. Protein: CSASRPALNEQFF.

The chain is built from TRBV12-3 or TRBV12-4 and TRBJ1-5, with no clear D. The CDR3 spans 14 residues. V was shortened by 3 bases and J by 4 bases, with 10 bases between the two germline ends. In DNA, the CDR3 is TGTGCCAGCAGTTTTACCTCTAGGAATCAGCCCCAGCATTTT. As protein: CASSFTSRNQPQHF.

This clonotype was recorded a few times. The chain uses TRBV5-6 and TRBJ2-3, with no clear D. The CDR3 loop spans 11 amino acids. Trimming took off 0 bases at V and 5 bases at J, with 1 base between the two ends. Germline CDR1 reads SGHDT; CDR2 reads YYEEEE. The chain's CDR3 is CASSLVDTQYF. The DNA for the CDR3 is TGTGCCAGCAGCTTGGTAGATACGCAGTATTTT.

This chain links TRBV29-1 with TRBJ1-3; D gene uncertain. V lost 1 base to trimming and J lost 4 bases, with 5 bases between them. The CDR3 runs 12 residues. Germline V gene lookup returns CDR1 SQVTM and CDR2 ANQGSEA. The CDR3: CSVEGSGNTIYF. The CDR3 region has the DNA TGCAGCGTTGAAGGTTCAGGAAACACCATATATTTT.

V is TRBV6-1 and J is TRBJ1-4; 8 bases match TRBD1. The trim removed 3 bases at V and 6 bases at J, leaving 12 bases unmatched. The CDR3 length is 17 residues. The germline V gene has CDR1 MNHNS and CDR2 SASEGT. The CDR3 nucleotides are TGTGCCAGCAGTGACGACAGGGGAAGGGGAAAATATGAAAAACTGTTTTTT. Protein sequence: CASSDDRGRGKYEKLFF.

The V and J genes are TRBV29-1 and TRBJ2-2; TRBD2 aligns across 10 bases. V lost 8 bases and J lost 2; bases outside the gene matches: 2. The CDR3 is 13 residues long. Germline assignment: CDR1 SQVTM and CDR2 ANQGSEA. The CDR3, as DNA: TGCAGCACTAGCGGGATCAACACCGGGGAGCTGTTTTTT. The encoded protein is CSTSGINTGELFF.

This clonotype was observed a handful of times. The chain recombines TRBV7-9 with TRBJ2-3; 8 bases fit TRBD2. The junction had 9 bases not matched to a gene; V was cut back by 3 bases and J by 4 bases. The CDR3 totals 16 residues. The germline V gene encodes CDR1 SEHNR and CDR2 FQNEAQ (reference sequence). The CDR3 sequence is CASSFRPSGRADTQYF. In DNA form, the CDR3 reads TGTGCCAGCAGCTTTCGGCCTAGCGGGCGGGCAGATACGCAGTATTTT.

This clonotype came up a few times. The chain joins TRBV4-1 to TRBJ2-1, with a tentative D call TRBD1 (6 bases). This CDR3 comprises 16 residues. In germline, CDR1 is MGHRA, CDR2 YSYEKL. Trimming shortened V by 0 bases and J by 5 bases, and 14 bases separated the two germline ends. The CDR3 DNA reads as TGCGCCAGCAGCCAAGAAGGGACACGTGGGAACAATGAGCAGTTCTTC. Its protein is CASSQEGTRGNNEQFF.

The chain combines TRBV4-1 with TRBJ1-5; 10 bases fit TRBD1. V gave up 4 bases and J gave up 6 bases; unmatched junction bases: 6. This CDR3 contains 15 residues. Germline V lookup: CDR1 MGHRA, CDR2 YSYEKL. The DNA for the CDR3 is TGCGCCAGCAGCCGAGGTGACAGGGGGCGTCAGCCCCAGCATTTT. As protein: CASSRGDRGRQPQHF.

This clonotype was found a few times. The chain uses TRBV2 and TRBJ2-7; TRBD1 matches 11 bases. In germline, CDR1 is SNHLY, CDR2 FYNNEI. This CDR3 contains 13 residues. V lost 8 bases, J lost 3 bases, and 3 bases stayed unmatched. The CDR3 spells CASGGTGGYEQYF. Here the CDR3 DNA reads TGTGCCAGCGGGGGGACAGGGGGCTACGAGCAGTACTTC.

This clonotype was recorded many times. The chain has TRBV2 and TRBJ2-1; D is unresolved. Germline lookup yields CDR1 SNHLY and CDR2 FYNNEI. The V and J ends lost 8 bases and 6 bases respectively, with 8 bases between them. CDR3 length: 11 amino acids. CDR3 in DNA: TGTGCCAGCTTTGCCGGCAATGAGCAGTTCTTC. Translated, it gives CASFAGNEQFF. The variable domain in full, with the rest retrieved from reference TRBV2 and TRBJ2-1, is EPEVTQTPSHQVTQMGQEVILRCVPISNHLYFYWYRQILGQKVEFLVSFYNNEISEKSEIFDDQFSVERPDGSNFTLKIRSTKLEDSAMYFCASFAGNEQFFGPGTRLTVL.

The chain has TRBV27 and TRBJ1-3; the D is unclear. This CDR3 contains 14 residues. Trimming removed 5 bases at V and 10 bases at J, with 18 bases between. Germline V gene lookup returns CDR1 MNHEY and CDR2 SMNVEV (reference sequence). The CDR3 DNA sequence: TGTGCCAGCAGTCCTGCGGCCTCTTTTGGAACCATATATTTT. This gives the protein CASSPAASFGTIYF.

There are a few counts of this clonotype. The chain uses TRBV7-9 and TRBJ2-3; D is unresolved. Trimming cost V 2 bases and J 1 base, with 13 bases left between them. CDR1 and CDR2 (germline): SEHNR, FQNEAQ (reference sequence). CDR3 size: 16 residues. The CDR3 reads CASSLHNVVGTDTQYF. The CDR3 nucleotides read TGTGCCAGCAGCTTACATAATGTTGTAGGCACAGATACGCAGTATTTT.

This chain connects TRBV7-2 to TRBJ2-3; D is uncertain. Trimming stripped 1 base from V and 1 base from J, with 9 bases between. This CDR3 spans 15 amino acids. Germline-derived CDR1 and CDR2 are SGHTA and FQGNSA. This CDR3 is CASSLEYSGTDTQYF. In DNA, the CDR3 is TGTGCCAGCAGCTTAGAATATTCCGGCACAGATACGCAGTATTTT.

This chain joins TRBV14 and TRBJ1-6, with a weak D call TRBD1 (6 bases). The CDR3 is made up of 12 amino acids. The V gene's germline CDR1 is SGHDN and CDR2 FVKESK. V lost 4 bases, J lost 12 bases, and 10 bases lay in between. This CDR3 reads CASSLGQQPLHF. The CDR3 DNA sequence: TGTGCCAGCAGCCTTGGACAGCAACCCCTCCACTTT.